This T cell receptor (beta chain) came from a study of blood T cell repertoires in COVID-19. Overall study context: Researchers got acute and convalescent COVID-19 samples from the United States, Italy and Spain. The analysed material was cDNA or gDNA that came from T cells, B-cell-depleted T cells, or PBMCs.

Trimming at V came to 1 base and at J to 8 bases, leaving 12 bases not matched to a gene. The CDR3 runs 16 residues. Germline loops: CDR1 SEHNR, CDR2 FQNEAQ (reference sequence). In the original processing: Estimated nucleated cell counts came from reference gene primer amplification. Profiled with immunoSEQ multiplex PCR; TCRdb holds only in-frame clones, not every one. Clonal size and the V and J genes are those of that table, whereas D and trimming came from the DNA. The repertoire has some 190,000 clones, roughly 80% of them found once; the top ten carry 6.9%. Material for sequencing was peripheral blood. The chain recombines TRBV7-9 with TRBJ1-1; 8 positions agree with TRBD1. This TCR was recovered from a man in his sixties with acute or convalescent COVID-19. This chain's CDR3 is CASSLGQGRAILEAFF. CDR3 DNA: TGTGCCAGCAGCTTAGGACAGGGGAGGGCTATATTAGAAGCTTTCTTT. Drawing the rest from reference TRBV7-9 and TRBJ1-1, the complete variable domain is DTGVSQNPRHKITKRGQNVTFRCDPISEHNRLYWYRQTLGQGPEFLTYFQNEAQLEKSRLLSDRFSAERPKGSFSTLEIQRTEQGDSAMYLCASSLGQGRAILEAFFGQGTRLTVV.